The 18 T cell receptor beta chains listed next were all sequenced from one sample in a study of CD8 T cells in ankylosing spondylitis. One entry per CDR3 protein, called by TCRdb with MiXCR from the 5' RACE reads. Found here are tens of thousands of distinct CDR3 sequences, 27% of them singletons; the top ten hold roughly 60%. Sequenced input: blood, either unsorted or a sorted T cell fraction (not recorded which). The receptors stem from a male donor with ankylosing spondylitis or in good health (not recorded which).

This chain links TRBV5-1 with TRBJ1-2; possibly TRBD1 for D (5 bases). V gave up 0 bases and J gave up 7 bases, with 10 bases separating them. The CDR3 sequence is 13 residues long. Germline loops: CDR1 SGHRS, CDR2 YFSETQ. CDR3 in amino acids: CASSLEPGAGYTF. Written as DNA, the CDR3 is TGCGCCAGCAGCTTGGAGCCCGGGGCTGGCTACACCTTC. Full variable domain (remainder filled in from reference TRBV5-1 and TRBJ1-2): KAGVTQTPRYLIKTRGQQVTLSCSPISGHRSVSWYQQTPGQGLQFLFEYFSETQRNKGNFPGRFSGRQFSNSRSEMNVSTLELGDSALYLCASSLEPGAGYTFGSGTRLTVV.

The V and J genes are TRBV18 and TRBJ1-1; 8 bases fit TRBD1. The germline CDR1 and CDR2 sequences are KGHSH and LQKENI. With V trimmed by 3 bases and J by 2 bases, 5 bases remained unmatched. The CDR3 totals 15 residues. The CDR3 nucleotides are TGTGCCAGCTCACCCAGACAGGGGACAAACACTGAAGCTTTCTTT. Its protein is CASSPRQGTNTEAFF.

This chain uses TRBV5-1 with TRBJ2-4; possible D gene TRBD1, 6 bases. The CDR3 consists of 16 residues. The germline V and J ends were trimmed by 4 bases and 0 bases, with 14 bases remaining between them. Germline V gene lookup returns CDR1 SGHRS and CDR2 YFSETQ. The CDR3 DNA reads TGCGCCAGCAGCGGAAATGCAGGGGTAGCCAAAAACATTCAGTACTTC. Translating it yields CASSGNAGVAKNIQYF.

This clonotype was seen a handful of times. The chain employs TRBV7-3 and TRBJ2-1, with 7 positions matching TRBD1. V lost 4 bases, J lost 12 bases, and 9 bases stayed unmatched. The CDR3 extends over 13 amino acids. CDR1 and CDR2 (germline): SGHTA, FQGTGA. CDR3 sequence reads: CASSSYRGQAQFF. The CDR3 DNA sequence: TGTGCCAGCAGCTCATACAGGGGTCAGGCGCAGTTCTTC.

About this clonotype: Possible read error: a much larger clone is one base away. CDR3 amino acids: CASSFGLWEPQYF. The DNA for the CDR3 is TGTGCCAGCAGCTTCGGTCTTTGGGAGCCCCAGTACTTC. The rearrangement uses TRBV7-2 and TRBJ2-5; D is possibly TRBD2 (5 bases). The CDR3 is 13 residues long. V gave up 3 bases and J gave up 9 bases, with 14 bases separating them. Germline V gene data show CDR1 as SGHTA and CDR2 as FQGNSA.

This clonotype showed up many times. V and J are TRBV9 and TRBJ2-5, with 8 positions matching TRBD2. V trimming: 3 bases; J trimming: 5 bases; junction bases outside the gene matches: 15. From germline, CDR1 is SGDLS and CDR2 YYNGEE. The CDR3 length is 17 residues. CDR3 region: CASSADHGSGRIETQYF. The DNA for the CDR3 is TGTGCCAGCAGCGCAGACCATGGGAGCGGGAGAATCGAGACCCAGTACTTC.

The J gene is TRBJ2-2, the V gene TRBV20-1; D may correspond to TRBD1 or TRBD2 (6 bases each). Trimming left V 5 bases short and J 4 bases short, with 14 bases between. This CDR3 is built from 14 residues. Germline-derived CDR1 and CDR2 are DFQATT and SNEGSKA (reference sequence). This CDR3 reads CSALTGARTGELFF. As DNA, the CDR3 is TGCAGTGCTCTCACGGGGGCCCGCACCGGGGAGCTGTTTTTT.

The V gene is TRBV28, the J gene TRBJ2-2; D is undetermined. This CDR3 contains 12 residues. The germline V gene encodes CDR1 MDHEN and CDR2 SYDVKM. V was cut by 6 bases and J by 7 bases, with 9 bases left in between. In DNA, the CDR3 is TGTGCCAGCAGCCTGAGGAGCGGGGAGCTGTTTTTT. This sequence encodes CASSLRSGELFF.

V gene TRBV7-6 combines with J gene TRBJ2-1; no firm D call. V gave up 5 bases and J gave up 0 bases, with 14 bases separating them. The CDR3 has 16 amino acids. The germline CDR1 and CDR2 sequences are SGHVS and FNYEAQ. In DNA form, the CDR3 reads TGTGCCAGCAGCCTCCGCGCTACGGACTCCTACAATGAGCAGTTCTTC. Translating gives CASSLRATDSYNEQFF. Supplemented by reference TRBV7-6 and TRBJ2-1, the full variable domain reads GAGVSQSPRYKVTKRGQDVALRCDPISGHVSLYWYRQALGQGPEFLTYFNYEAQQDKSGLPNDRFSAERPEGSISTLTIQRTEQRDSAMYRCASSLRATDSYNEQFFGPGTRLTVL.

This clonotype was observed a handful of times. The J gene is TRBJ1-5, the V gene TRBV20-1; D unclear. CDR1 DFQATT and CDR2 SNEGSKA come from the germline V gene (reference sequence). Trimming stripped 0 bases from V and 4 bases from J, with 7 bases between. The length of the CDR3 is 13 residues. CDR3 sequence: CSAREPGNQPQHF. The CDR3 DNA reads TGCAGTGCTAGAGAGCCGGGGAATCAGCCCCAGCATTTT.

There are a few counts of this clonotype. The chain combines TRBV5-5 with TRBJ1-1, with D possibly TRBD1 on 6 matching bases. Germline-derived CDR1 and CDR2 are SGHKS and YYEKEE (reference sequence). The CDR3 length is 15 residues. Deletions cut 7 bases from V and 4 bases from J, with 20 bases between. The CDR3 bases are TGTGCCAGCCTTCCCGCCGGGGGCACTTCCACTGAAGCTTTCTTT. Encoded protein: CASLPAGGTSTEAFF.

V and J are TRBV5-1 and TRBJ2-3; tentatively, D is TRBD1 or TRBD2 (6 bases each). Looked up from germline, CDR1 is SGHRS and CDR2 is YFSETQ. Trimming took 6 bases from V and 3 from J, leaving 17 bases between them. The CDR3 extends over 15 amino acids. In DNA form, the CDR3 reads TGCGCCAGCACCACCGGGGGCCGGTGGACAGATACGCAGTATTTT. Its translation: CASTTGGRWTDTQYF.

This chain connects TRBV18 to TRBJ2-5; TRBD1 aligns across 7 bases. CDR1 KGHSH and CDR2 LQKENI come from the germline V gene. Trimming at V came to 6 bases and at J to 1 base, leaving 5 bases not matched to a gene. The CDR3 has 14 amino acids. In nucleotides, the CDR3 is TGTGCCAGCTCCCGGGACAGCAGCCAAGAGACCCAGTACTTC. Protein sequence: CASSRDSSQETQYF.

In its sample, this clonotype was seen a few times. This chain uses TRBV20-1 with TRBJ2-2, with D unclear. CDR3 length: 18 amino acids. Germline CDR1 and CDR2: DFQATT and SNEGSKA (reference sequence). V gave up 2 bases and J gave up 0 bases, with 19 bases separating them. The CDR3 nucleotides read TGCAGTGCTAGATTAGGTCCTACCCTGTTCGCGAACACCGGGGAGCTGTTTTTT. It specifies CSARLGPTLFANTGELFF.

The CDR3: CASRGHNTEAFF. CDR3 nucleotides: TGTGCCAGCAGGGGACACAACACTGAAGCTTTCTTT. The chain uses TRBV28 and TRBJ1-1; D is possibly TRBD1 (6 bases). The germline V gene has CDR1 MDHEN and CDR2 SYDVKM. V dropped 6 bases and J dropped 2 bases, with 7 bases sitting between them. The CDR3 is 12 residues long.

The chain combines TRBV20-1 with TRBJ1-2; D is ambiguous. CDR1 and CDR2 (germline): DFQATT, SNEGSKA (reference sequence). This CDR3 region has 14 residues. V gave up 0 bases and J gave up 3 bases, with 11 bases separating them. CDR3 protein: CSARDLGSDYGYTF. The CDR3 nucleotides are TGCAGTGCTAGAGATCTGGGATCAGACTATGGCTACACCTTC.

This clonotype came up once. This chain connects TRBV6-4 to TRBJ2-7; D may be TRBD1 (6 bases). Germline V CDR1 and CDR2: MRHNA, SNTAGT. The CDR3 totals 13 residues. Deletions cut 5 bases from V and 6 bases from J, with 14 bases between. For the CDR3, the DNA is TGTGCCAGCAGTTCGCTTCAGGGGTCCGAGCAGTACTTC. Protein: CASSSLQGSEQYF.

To note about this clonotype: A much larger clone differs from this one at a single base, so this may be a read error. The gene calls are TRBV20-1 and TRBJ2-1, with a possible D match to TRBD2 (5 bases). The germline gives CDR1 DFQATT, CDR2 SNEGSKA (reference sequence). The CDR3 has 15 amino acids. V lost 3 bases to trimming and J lost 4 bases, with 16 bases between them. The CDR3 bases are TGCAGTGCTAGTCTGGGCGGGTCTTTTTACAATGAGCAGTTCTTC. This gives the protein CSASLGGSFYNEQFF.